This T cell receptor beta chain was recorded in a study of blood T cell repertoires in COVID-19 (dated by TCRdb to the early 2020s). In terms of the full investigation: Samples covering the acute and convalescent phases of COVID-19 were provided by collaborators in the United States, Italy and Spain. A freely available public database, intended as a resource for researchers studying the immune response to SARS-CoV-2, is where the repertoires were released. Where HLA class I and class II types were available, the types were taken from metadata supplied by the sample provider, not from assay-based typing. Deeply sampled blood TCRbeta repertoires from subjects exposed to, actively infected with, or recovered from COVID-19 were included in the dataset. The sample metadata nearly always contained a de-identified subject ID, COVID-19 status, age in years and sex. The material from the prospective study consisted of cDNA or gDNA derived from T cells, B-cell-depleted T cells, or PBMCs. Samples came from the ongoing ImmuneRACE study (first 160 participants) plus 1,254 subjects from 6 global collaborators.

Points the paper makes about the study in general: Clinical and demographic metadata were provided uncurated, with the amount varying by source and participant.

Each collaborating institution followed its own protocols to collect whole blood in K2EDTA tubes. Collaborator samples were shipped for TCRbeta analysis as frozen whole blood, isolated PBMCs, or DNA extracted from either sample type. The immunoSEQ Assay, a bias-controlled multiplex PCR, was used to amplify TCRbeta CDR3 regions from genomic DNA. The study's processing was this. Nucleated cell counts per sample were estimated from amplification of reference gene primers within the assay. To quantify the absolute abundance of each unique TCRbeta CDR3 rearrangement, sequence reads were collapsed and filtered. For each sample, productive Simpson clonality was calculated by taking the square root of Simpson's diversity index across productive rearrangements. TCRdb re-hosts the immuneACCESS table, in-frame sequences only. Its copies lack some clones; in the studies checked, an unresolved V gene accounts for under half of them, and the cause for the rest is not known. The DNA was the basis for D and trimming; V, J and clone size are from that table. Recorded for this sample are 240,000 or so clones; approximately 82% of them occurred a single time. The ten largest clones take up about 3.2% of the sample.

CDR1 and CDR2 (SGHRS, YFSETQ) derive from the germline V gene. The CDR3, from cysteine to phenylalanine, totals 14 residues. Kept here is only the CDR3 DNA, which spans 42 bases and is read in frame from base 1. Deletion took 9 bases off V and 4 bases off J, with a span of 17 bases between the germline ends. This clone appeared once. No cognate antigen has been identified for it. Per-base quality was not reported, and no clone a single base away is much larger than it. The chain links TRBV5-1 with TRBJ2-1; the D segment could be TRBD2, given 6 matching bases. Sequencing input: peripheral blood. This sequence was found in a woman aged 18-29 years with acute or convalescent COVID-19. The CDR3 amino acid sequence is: CATSLGDSYNEQFF. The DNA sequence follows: TGCGCCACCTCGCTCGGGGACTCGTACAATGAGCAGTTCTTC.